This T cell receptor beta chain derives from a study of blood T cell repertoires in COVID-19. Repertoires were generated with immunoSEQ multiplex PCR, while TCRdb's copy carries only in-frame clones and drops some. The sample shows around 140,000 clones, 80% of them seen only once. The CDR3 runs 15 residues. Germline CDR1 is SEHNR and CDR2 is FQNEAQ (reference sequence). V lost 5 bases and J lost 5, with 18 bases in between. The sample comprised peripheral blood. V and J are TRBV7-9 and TRBJ1-2; tentatively, D is TRBD1 (6 bases). The TCR comes from a man between 70 and 80 years old who had recovered from COVID-19. Here the CDR3 reads CASSPLLTGGYGYTF. CDR3 DNA: TGTGCCAGCAGCCCCCTGTTGACAGGCGGATATGGCTACACCTTC.